These T cell receptor beta chains were read from a single sample in a study of blood T cell repertoires in COVID-19. The protocol was immunoSEQ multiplex PCR, while the TCRdb copy is restricted to in-frame clones and leaves out a portion. The table records some 220,000 clones, about 85% of them present only once. Material for sequencing was peripheral blood. The receptors were gathered from a man between 50 and 59 years old who had recovered from COVID-19. Both conserved end residues are part of each CDR3. A D gene is named only where the DNA matches it firmly. Rows give clone size only sometimes, using once, few, many, or a class for an expanded clone.

clone_size	v_call	j_call	d_call	cdr3_aa	cdr3_nt
NA	TRBV28	TRBJ1-2	NA	CASSLRAPGQIYGYTF	TGTGCCAGCAGTTTGAGGGCCCCTGGACAGATCTATGGCTACACCTTC
NA	TRBV7-7	TRBJ2-1	TRBD2	CASSLRSGIGYEQFF	TGTGCCAGCAGCTTACGTAGCGGGATAGGCTATGAGCAGTTCTTC
NA	TRBV3-1/TRBV3-2	TRBJ2-5	TRBD2	CASQKAIGREQETQYF	TGTGCCAGCCAAAAGGCGATAGGGAGGGAACAAGAGACCCAGTACTTC
once	TRBV27	TRBJ2-7	TRBD2	CASSRGDYRSYEQYF	TGTGCCAGCAGCCGCGGGGACTATAGGTCCTACGAGCAGTACTTC
NA	TRBV29-1	TRBJ2-1	TRBD2	CSVGGSGWKNYNEQFF	TGCAGCGTTGGGGGTAGCGGGTGGAAAAACTACAATGAGCAGTTCTTC
NA	TRBV19	TRBJ2-1	TRBD2	CASEAGTSNNEQFF	TGTGCCAGCGAGGCCGGGACTAGCAACAATGAGCAGTTCTTC
NA	TRBV6-5	TRBJ1-4	NA	CASSYSGRPNEKLFF	TGTGCCAGCAGTTACAGCGGGAGGCCTAATGAAAAACTGTTTTTT
few	TRBV27	TRBJ2-7	NA	CASSLALAAHEQYF	TGTGCCAGCAGTTTAGCGCTAGCTGCCCACGAGCAGTACTTC
NA	TRBV19	TRBJ2-1	TRBD2	CASSTEKTSGSWNEQFF	TGTGCCAGTAGTACGGAAAAGACTAGCGGGAGTTGGAATGAGCAGTTCTTC
NA	TRBV27	TRBJ2-1	TRBD2	CASSWMGVRSGSHNEQFF	TGTGCCAGCAGTTGGATGGGAGTGAGGAGCGGGAGCCACAATGAGCAGTTCTTC
NA	TRBV7-8	TRBJ1-2	TRBD1	CASTWGQGNYGYTF	TGTGCCAGCACCTGGGGACAGGGCAACTATGGCTACACCTTC
NA	TRBV18	TRBJ2-3	NA	CASSRAGTGSTDTQYF	TGTGCCAGCTCCCGAGCTGGGACTGGGAGCACAGATACGCAGTATTTT
NA	TRBV19	TRBJ2-7	NA	CASSITGGPYEQYF	TGTGCCAGTAGTATCACCGGGGGGCCCTACGAGCAGTACTTC
NA	TRBV3-1/TRBV3-2	TRBJ1-5	TRBD1	CASSQTGGAGQPQHF	TGTGCCAGCAGCCAGACAGGGGGCGCGGGTCAGCCCCAGCATTTT
few	TRBV4-2	TRBJ2-1	NA	CASRRQGGTKDEQFF	TGTGCCAGCCGTCGGCAGGGTGGAACAAAGGATGAGCAGTTCTTC
NA	TRBV7-9	TRBJ1-2	TRBD1	CASSSTGTGIYGYTF	TGTGCCAGCAGCTCCACCGGGACAGGGATCTATGGCTACACCTTC
NA	TRBV7-9	TRBJ1-1	TRBD1	CASSLGDRGSWNTEAFF	TGTGCCAGCAGCCTGGGGGACAGGGGATCGTGGAACACTGAAGCTTTCTTT
NA	TRBV6-6	TRBJ1-5	NA	CASSRTDTDQPQHF	TGTGCCAGCAGTCGGACAGATACGGATCAGCCCCAGCATTTT
NA	TRBV6-6	TRBJ2-7	NA	CASSYSHREGYEQYF	TGTGCCAGCAGTTACTCGCACAGGGAGGGGTACGAGCAGTACTTC
NA	TRBV7-2	TRBJ2-1	TRBD2	CASSSRGLAGNRDEQFF	TGTGCCAGCAGCTCCAGGGGACTAGCGGGAAACCGGGATGAGCAGTTCTTC
NA	TRBV4-1	TRBJ2-3	TRBD1	CASSLSRDRGDTQYF	TGCGCCAGCAGCCTGTCCCGGGACAGGGGAGATACGCAGTATTTT
NA	TRBV5-1	TRBJ2-7	TRBD2	CASSWRLAGDPGYEQYF	TGCGCCAGCAGCTGGAGACTAGCGGGAGACCCTGGTTACGAGCAGTACTTC
NA	TRBV2	TRBJ2-2	TRBD2	CASKPILAGGTGELFF	TGTGCCTCCAAACCCATTCTAGCGGGAGGGACCGGGGAGCTGTTTTTT
NA	TRBV5-1	TRBJ1-4	NA	CASSLGTLIREKLFF	TGCGCCAGCAGCTTGGGGACACTCATCCGGGAAAAACTGTTTTTT
NA	TRBV5-5	TRBJ1-1	NA	CASSLRRGEGTEAFF	TGTGCCAGCAGCTTGCGCAGGGGCGAGGGCACTGAAGCTTTCTTT
once	TRBV21-1	TRBJ1-5	NA	CASSPAGQGCNQPQHF	TGTGCCAGCAGCCCCGCGGGACAGGGGTGCAATCAGCCCCAGCATTTT
NA	TRBV7-2	TRBJ2-7	NA	CASSWLSSDAYEQYF	TGTGCCAGCAGCTGGTTATCTAGTGACGCCTACGAGCAGTACTTC
NA	TRBV28	TRBJ2-7	NA	CASSQGQRTYEQYF	TGTGCCAGCAGTCAAGGACAGAGAACCTACGAGCAGTACTTC
NA	TRBV11-3	TRBJ2-5	NA	CASSLGVAAQYF	TGTGCCAGCAGCTTAGGTGTCGCGGCCCAGTACTTC
NA	TRBV3-1/TRBV3-2	TRBJ2-1	NA	CASSQETGPYNEQFF	TGTGCCAGCAGCCAGGAGACAGGACCCTACAATGAGCAGTTCTTC
NA	TRBV27	TRBJ1-2	TRBD1	CASSMTNPGQSTYYGYTF	TGTGCCAGCAGCATGACTAATCCGGGACAGTCCACATACTATGGCTACACCTTC
NA	TRBV9	TRBJ1-2	NA	CASTPPGAGNYGYTF	TGTGCCAGCACCCCGCCAGGGGCGGGTAACTATGGCTACACCTTC
NA	TRBV28	TRBJ2-5	NA	CASSFGSQETQYF	TGTGCCAGCAGTTTTGGCTCACAAGAGACCCAGTACTTC
few	TRBV6-5	TRBJ1-5	TRBD1	CASSPDRGRNQPQHF	TGTGCCAGCAGCCCAGACAGGGGGCGCAATCAGCCCCAGCATTTT
few	TRBV7-9	TRBJ2-7	NA	CASSLPGLGPYEQYF	TGTGCCAGCAGCCTACCGGGTTTAGGCCCCTACGAGCAGTACTTC
once	TRBV19	TRBJ2-7	NA	CASSTWAGEQYF	TGTGCCAGTAGTACTTGGGCCGGCGAGCAGTACTTC
NA	TRBV5-8	TRBJ2-7	NA	CASSHSSTGRRQYF	TGTGCCAGCAGCCATAGTTCGACGGGAAGGCGACAGTACTTC
NA	TRBV24-1	TRBJ1-2	TRBD1	CATSDRRQGGRNGYTF	TGTGCCACCAGTGACCGAAGACAGGGAGGTCGGAATGGCTACACCTTC
NA	TRBV21-1	TRBJ2-7	NA	CASSKICPGTSGDEVEQYF	TGTGCCAGCAGCAAAATTTGTCCCGGGACTAGCGGGGATGAGGTTGAGCAGTACTTC
NA	TRBV7-9	TRBJ2-3	NA	CASSSIGGGGDTQYF	TGTGCCAGCAGCTCCATAGGGGGGGGCGGGGATACGCAGTATTTT
NA	TRBV11-3	TRBJ2-5	NA	CASSPGNQETQYF	TGTGCCAGCAGCCCAGGGAACCAAGAGACCCAGTACTTC
NA	TRBV13	TRBJ2-4	TRBD2	CASSLERLAGGLNKNIQYF	TGTGCCAGCAGCTTAGAGCGCCTAGCGGGAGGCTTAAACAAAAACATTCAGTACTTC
NA	TRBV5-1	TRBJ2-1	NA	CASTLSPNYNEQFF	TGCGCCAGCACCCTAAGCCCGAACTACAATGAGCAGTTCTTC
NA	TRBV24-1	TRBJ2-1	NA	CATSDREFRNEQFF	TGTGCCACCAGTGACAGGGAATTCAGGAATGAGCAGTTCTTC
few	TRBV6-2/TRBV6-3	TRBJ2-7	TRBD2	CASSSTGLARDTQYF	TGTGCCAGCAGTTCCACGGGACTAGCGAGAGATACGCAGTACTTC
once	TRBV30	TRBJ1-5	TRBD1	CAWSTGQGAVQPQHF	TGTGCCTGGAGCACGGGACAGGGGGCGGTCCAGCCCCAGCATTTT
NA	TRBV27	TRBJ2-7	NA	CASSFDTLGSYEQYF	TGTGCCAGCAGTTTCGATACCCTAGGTTCCTACGAGCAGTACTTC
NA	TRBV19	TRBJ1-5	NA	CASTNRGNQPQHF	TGTGCCAGTACGAACAGGGGCAATCAGCCCCAGCATTTT
NA	TRBV5-5	TRBJ2-7	NA	CASSPLLTEYEQYF	TGTGCCAGCAGCCCTCTACTAACTGAATACGAGCAGTACTTC
NA	TRBV9	TRBJ2-7	TRBD1	CASSLSTGASDEQYF	TGTGCCAGCAGCCTATCCACAGGGGCGTCCGACGAGCAGTACTTC
NA	TRBV5-1	TRBJ2-1	NA	CASSLAPSGYNEQFF	TGCGCCAGCAGCTTGGCCCCCTCGGGTTACAATGAGCAGTTCTTC
NA	TRBV2	TRBJ1-2	NA	CASSEAGRTEQGYTF	TGTGCCAGCAGTGAAGCGGGGAGGACGGAGCAAGGCTACACCTTC
NA	TRBV19	TRBJ1-4	NA	CASSIDSVEKLFF	TGTGCCAGCTCAATCGACTCCGTTGAAAAACTGTTTTTT
few	TRBV18	TRBJ2-7	NA	CASSSLDYSPAEEQYF	TGTGCCAGCTCATCCCTCGACTACTCCCCGGCTGAAGAGCAGTACTTC
NA	TRBV24-1	TRBJ2-5	NA	CATSDLAETQYF	TGTGCCACCAGTGATTTGGCGGAGACCCAGTACTTC
NA	TRBV3-1/TRBV3-2	TRBJ1-1	NA	CASSQDPGRYTEAFF	TGTGCCAGCAGCCAAGACCCGGGGAGATACACTGAAGCTTTCTTT